The rows below give T cell receptor beta chains drawn from one sample of a study of T cells after yellow fever vaccination. Each CDR3 protein is one row after TCRdb ran MiXCR on the 5' RACE reads. The data show about 150,000 distinct CDR3 sequences, approximately 6.2% seen once. Sequenced here: CD4+ T cells sorted from PBMCs, sampled on the day of the first yellow fever vaccination. Every receptor here comes from a man younger than 35 who received the YFV17D yellow fever vaccine. CDR3s include the opening cysteine and the closing phenylalanine or tryptophan. A D gene is named only where the DNA matches it firmly. Not every row has a clone size; where given, it reads once, few, many or a size class.

D gene: TRBD1
V gene: TRBV5-1
J gene: TRBJ2-4
clone size: few
CDR3 DNA: TGCGCCAGCAGCTTCGGGACAGGGGGAAACATTCAGTACTTC
CDR3 protein: CASSFGTGGNIQYF

D gene: .
V gene: TRBV6-2/TRBV6-3
J gene: TRBJ1-5
clone size: many
CDR3 DNA: TGTGCCAGCAGTCCGGAGCGGGAGCCCCAGCATTTT
CDR3 protein: CASSPEREPQHF

D gene: .
V gene: TRBV25-1
J gene: TRBJ2-5
clone size: .
CDR3 DNA: TGTGCCAGCAGTGAAGCCGAAGGGAGACAAGAGACCCAGTACTTC
CDR3 protein: CASSEAEGRQETQYF

D gene: TRBD1
V gene: TRBV5-1
J gene: TRBJ1-1
clone size: many
CDR3 DNA: TGCGCCAGCAGCACAGGGACAGAACGGGACACTGAAGCTTTCTTT
CDR3 protein: CASSTGTERDTEAFF

D gene: TRBD2
V gene: TRBV7-2
J gene: TRBJ2-1
clone size: few
CDR3 DNA: TGTGCCAGCAGCCGTAGCGGGGGGCACTACAATGAGCAGTTCTTC
CDR3 protein: CASSRSGGHYNEQFF

D gene: .
V gene: TRBV7-3
J gene: TRBJ2-6
clone size: many
CDR3 DNA: TGTGCCAGCAGGGACGGTACTGCGGGGGCCAACGTCCTGACTTTC
CDR3 protein: CASRDGTAGANVLTF

D gene: .
V gene: TRBV7-2
J gene: TRBJ2-1
clone size: many
CDR3 DNA: TGTGCCAGCAGCTTACGGGGGCCTGGGCAGGGTGGTCGTGAGCAGTTCTTC
CDR3 protein: CASSLRGPGQGGREQFF

D gene: .
V gene: TRBV15
J gene: TRBJ2-7
clone size: few
CDR3 DNA: TGTGCCACCAGCAGAGGTAGGGAGGCCTACGAGCAGTACTTC
CDR3 protein: CATSRGREAYEQYF

D gene: TRBD2
V gene: TRBV6-5
J gene: TRBJ2-1
clone size: many
CDR3 DNA: TGTGCCAGCATCCCGGCGGGGGGGGTTAGAGTTGAGCAGTTCTTC
CDR3 protein: CASIPAGGVRVEQFF

D gene: TRBD1
V gene: TRBV11-2
J gene: TRBJ2-5
clone size: many
CDR3 DNA: TGTGCCAGCAGCTATGGACAGGAAGAGACCCAGTACTTC
CDR3 protein: CASSYGQEETQYF

D gene: .
V gene: TRBV4-3
J gene: TRBJ2-5
clone size: .
CDR3 DNA: TGCGCCAGCAGCCGGAGCTCGAGCAGGGTAGAGACCCAGTACTTC
CDR3 protein: CASSRSSSRVETQYF

D gene: .
V gene: TRBV28
J gene: TRBJ2-3
clone size: many
CDR3 DNA: TGTGCCAGCAGTTATGCAGGAGGAGCTAGCACAGATACGCAGTATTTT
CDR3 protein: CASSYAGGASTDTQYF

D gene: .
V gene: TRBV7-6
J gene: TRBJ2-7
clone size: many
CDR3 DNA: TGTGCCAGCAGCTTAGCGGGCGGGACAGCCTACGAGCAGTACTTC
CDR3 protein: CASSLAGGTAYEQYF

D gene: .
V gene: TRBV5-1
J gene: TRBJ1-1
clone size: few
CDR3 DNA: TGCGCCAGCAGCCGTAGTGGTACAACTTTGAACACTGAAGCTTTCTTT
CDR3 protein: CASSRSGTTLNTEAFF

D gene: .
V gene: TRBV27
J gene: TRBJ1-6
clone size: .
CDR3 DNA: TGTGCCAGCAGTTTAGATCAGGTGGTAAATTCACCCCTCCACTTT
CDR3 protein: CASSLDQVVNSPLHF

D gene: .
V gene: TRBV6-2/TRBV6-3
J gene: TRBJ1-2
clone size: many
CDR3 DNA: TGTGCCAGCAGTGATGCAGGACCCCCTGGCTACACCTTC
CDR3 protein: CASSDAGPPGYTF

D gene: TRBD2
V gene: TRBV20-1
J gene: TRBJ2-3
clone size: .
CDR3 DNA: TGCAGTGCTGGGCGGGGGGTCGGCACAGATACGCAGTATTTT
CDR3 protein: CSAGRGVGTDTQYF

D gene: .
V gene: TRBV5-1
J gene: TRBJ1-1
clone size: many
CDR3 DNA: TGCGCCAGCAGCCCGGACAGTCCCCGCACTGAAGCTTTCTTT
CDR3 protein: CASSPDSPRTEAFF

D gene: .
V gene: TRBV20-1
J gene: TRBJ2-5
clone size: many
CDR3 DNA: TGCAGTGCTCCAGGACGGTACCAAGAGACCCAGTACTTC
CDR3 protein: CSAPGRYQETQYF

D gene: TRBD2
V gene: TRBV5-1
J gene: TRBJ2-3
clone size: many
CDR3 DNA: TGCGCCAGCAGCGCCTCACTAGCGGGGGGAGCGGGCGCGCAGTATTTT
CDR3 protein: CASSASLAGGAGAQYF

D gene: .
V gene: TRBV11-1
J gene: TRBJ2-4
clone size: many
CDR3 DNA: TGTGCCAGCAGCCGGGACATCCAAGGAAGAGAGTACTTC
CDR3 protein: CASSRDIQGREYF

D gene: .
V gene: TRBV7-8
J gene: TRBJ2-1
clone size: many
CDR3 DNA: TGTGCCAGCAGCCCCCCCAGGTCGACCGGTGAGCAGTTCTTC
CDR3 protein: CASSPPRSTGEQFF

D gene: .
V gene: TRBV7-3
J gene: TRBJ1-1
clone size: few
CDR3 DNA: TGTGCCAGTTCGGGGGGGGCTGACACTGAAGCTTTCTTT
CDR3 protein: CASSGGADTEAFF

D gene: .
V gene: TRBV6-5
J gene: TRBJ2-1
clone size: .
CDR3 DNA: TGTGCCAGCGAGGTGGGAGTTGGCCGACACAATGAGCAGTTCTTC
CDR3 protein: CASEVGVGRHNEQFF

D gene: .
V gene: TRBV15
J gene: TRBJ1-1
clone size: few
CDR3 DNA: TGTGCCACCAGCAGAGACGAGAGGAACACTGAAGCTTTCTTT
CDR3 protein: CATSRDERNTEAFF

D gene: TRBD2
V gene: TRBV6-2/TRBV6-3
J gene: TRBJ2-1
clone size: many
CDR3 DNA: TGTGCCAGCAGCCCTCTCGGGCTAGCGGGGGGTGGTGAGCAGTTCTTC
CDR3 protein: CASSPLGLAGGGEQFF

D gene: TRBD1
V gene: TRBV7-6
J gene: TRBJ1-6
clone size: .
CDR3 DNA: TGTGCCAGCAGCTGGGGACAGCCTTATAATTCACCCCTCCACTTT
CDR3 protein: CASSWGQPYNSPLHF

D gene: .
V gene: TRBV2
J gene: TRBJ2-4
clone size: many
CDR3 DNA: TGTGCCAGCAGCGCACGCCATGGCATTCAGTACTTC
CDR3 protein: CASSARHGIQYF

D gene: .
V gene: TRBV4-1
J gene: TRBJ2-7
clone size: .
CDR3 DNA: TGCGCCAGCAGCCACGAGCCTCAGGGGGGATCCTACGAGCAGTACTTC
CDR3 protein: CASSHEPQGGSYEQYF

D gene: .
V gene: TRBV7-2
J gene: TRBJ1-1
clone size: many
CDR3 DNA: TGTGCCAGCAGCAAATACAGGGACACTGAAGCTTTCTTT
CDR3 protein: CASSKYRDTEAFF

D gene: .
V gene: TRBV20-1
J gene: TRBJ2-4
clone size: .
CDR3 DNA: TGCAGTGCTAGCGCTAGCTCGGACATTCAGTACTTC
CDR3 protein: CSASASSDIQYF

D gene: .
V gene: TRBV7-3
J gene: TRBJ2-2
clone size: many
CDR3 DNA: TGTGCCAGCAGCTCCATGTTAGGCGGGGAGCTGTTTTTT
CDR3 protein: CASSSMLGGELFF

D gene: .
V gene: TRBV7-2
J gene: TRBJ2-3
clone size: many
CDR3 DNA: TGTGCCAGCAGCTTAGTGGGGGGCCCTAGCACAGATACGCAGTATTTT
CDR3 protein: CASSLVGGPSTDTQYF

D gene: TRBD1
V gene: TRBV6-5
J gene: TRBJ1-2
clone size: many
CDR3 DNA: TGTGCCAGCAGTTACCAACCGGGACAGGGGGCGTATGGCTACACCTTC
CDR3 protein: CASSYQPGQGAYGYTF

D gene: .
V gene: TRBV5-1
J gene: TRBJ2-1
clone size: many
CDR3 DNA: TGCGCCAGCAACTCCGGCAATGAGCAGTTCTTC
CDR3 protein: CASNSGNEQFF

D gene: .
V gene: TRBV29-1
J gene: TRBJ2-2
clone size: many
CDR3 DNA: TGCAGCGTTGGTAGGGGCCTCGCCCGGGAGCTGTTTTTT
CDR3 protein: CSVGRGLARELFF

D gene: TRBD1
V gene: TRBV28
J gene: TRBJ1-4
clone size: many
CDR3 DNA: TGTGCCAGCAGCCGGACAGGGGGAGGAGAAAAACTGTTTTTT
CDR3 protein: CASSRTGGGEKLFF

D gene: .
V gene: TRBV6-5
J gene: TRBJ2-5
clone size: few
CDR3 DNA: TGTGCCAGCAGTTACTCGATTTCAGCGGCCCTCCAAGAGACCCAGTACTTC
CDR3 protein: CASSYSISAALQETQYF

D gene: .
V gene: TRBV27
J gene: TRBJ2-3
clone size: many
CDR3 DNA: TGTGCCAGCAGTTTATCGATGGGGAATACGCAGTATTTT
CDR3 protein: CASSLSMGNTQYF

D gene: .
V gene: TRBV5-1
J gene: TRBJ2-1
clone size: many
CDR3 DNA: TGCGCCAGCAGCTTGGTACTGGATCCCACCTACAATGAGCAGTTCTTC
CDR3 protein: CASSLVLDPTYNEQFF

D gene: TRBD1
V gene: TRBV10-3
J gene: TRBJ1-1
clone size: many
CDR3 DNA: TGTGCCATCAGGGAGGGACAGGAAGCTTTCTTT
CDR3 protein: CAIREGQEAFF

D gene: .
V gene: TRBV7-2
J gene: TRBJ2-3
clone size: .
CDR3 DNA: TGTGCCAGCAGCTTTTGGGGGGCGGGTGCAGATACGCAGTATTTT
CDR3 protein: CASSFWGAGADTQYF

D gene: TRBD1
V gene: TRBV6-5
J gene: TRBJ2-7
clone size: few
CDR3 DNA: TGTGCCAGCAGTTACCGGGACAGAGACTCCTACGAGCAGTACTTC
CDR3 protein: CASSYRDRDSYEQYF

D gene: .
V gene: TRBV12-3/TRBV12-4
J gene: TRBJ2-6
clone size: many
CDR3 DNA: TGTGCCAGCAGGATACAGGGAGGGGCCGGGGCCAACGTCCTGACTTTC
CDR3 protein: CASRIQGGAGANVLTF

D gene: .
V gene: TRBV10-3
J gene: TRBJ1-1
clone size: .
CDR3 DNA: TGTGCCATCAGTGAGACACGGATGAACACTGAAGCTTTCTTT
CDR3 protein: CAISETRMNTEAFF

D gene: .
V gene: TRBV12-3/TRBV12-4
J gene: TRBJ1-1
clone size: .
CDR3 DNA: TGTGCCAGCAGTTTAAGTTTGGGGATTCGGGCTGAAGCTTTCTTT
CDR3 protein: CASSLSLGIRAEAFF

D gene: .
V gene: TRBV7-9
J gene: TRBJ2-1
clone size: .
CDR3 DNA: TGTGCCAGCAGCTTAGAGTGGCTAGCCGGAGACAATGAGCAGTTCTTC
CDR3 protein: CASSLEWLAGDNEQFF

D gene: .
V gene: TRBV6-6
J gene: TRBJ1-2
clone size: many
CDR3 DNA: TGTGCCAGCAGGCTGGGCGGAGAGGGCTATGGCTACACCTTC
CDR3 protein: CASRLGGEGYGYTF

D gene: TRBD2
V gene: TRBV5-1
J gene: TRBJ2-1
clone size: .
CDR3 DNA: TGCGCCAGCACCCTTCGAACCGTCAATTGGGGGGGGAGCTCCTACAATGAGCAGTTCTTC
CDR3 protein: CASTLRTVNWGGSSYNEQFF

D gene: .
V gene: TRBV7-3
J gene: TRBJ1-2
clone size: few
CDR3 DNA: TGTGCCAGCAGCCCCTCGGGGAATGAGGACTATGGCTACACCTTC
CDR3 protein: CASSPSGNEDYGYTF

D gene: .
V gene: TRBV12-3/TRBV12-4
J gene: TRBJ2-5
clone size: many
CDR3 DNA: TGTGCCAGCAGTTTGAGGGGCCGCTATGGGACCCAGTACTTC
CDR3 protein: CASSLRGRYGTQYF

D gene: .
V gene: TRBV2
J gene: TRBJ2-7
clone size: many
CDR3 DNA: TGTGCCAGAAAGGACGGCTACGAGCAGTACTTC
CDR3 protein: CARKDGYEQYF

D gene: TRBD1
V gene: TRBV5-1
J gene: TRBJ1-6
clone size: many
CDR3 DNA: TGCGCCAGCAGCCAAGGACAGGGGACGAATTCACCCCTCCACTTT
CDR3 protein: CASSQGQGTNSPLHF

D gene: .
V gene: TRBV7-6
J gene: TRBJ1-3
clone size: few
CDR3 DNA: TGTGCCAGCAGCCGCGGCTGGCGGGACACCATATATTTT
CDR3 protein: CASSRGWRDTIYF

D gene: .
V gene: TRBV27
J gene: TRBJ1-2
clone size: many
CDR3 DNA: TGTGCCAGCAGGAGACTGGAGAGTGACGATGGCTACACCTTC
CDR3 protein: CASRRLESDDGYTF

D gene: .
V gene: TRBV6-5
J gene: TRBJ2-3
clone size: many
CDR3 DNA: TGTGCCAGCAGCCTAACAAGGTTTGGTCCAGATACGCAGTATTTT
CDR3 protein: CASSLTRFGPDTQYF

D gene: .
V gene: TRBV24-1
J gene: TRBJ2-1
clone size: .
CDR3 DNA: TGTGCCACCAGTGGCCCCGGGCCTGTCCTGCTCAGCTCCTACAATGAGCAGTTCTTC
CDR3 protein: CATSGPGPVLLSSYNEQFF

D gene: .
V gene: TRBV20-1
J gene: TRBJ1-2
clone size: few
CDR3 DNA: TGCAGTGCTCTGACAGCTAACTATGGCTACACCTTC
CDR3 protein: CSALTANYGYTF

D gene: TRBD2
V gene: TRBV6-5
J gene: TRBJ2-5
clone size: few
CDR3 DNA: TGTGCCAGCAGTTACTCGCCAGCGGGGGCTACCCTTGGGACCCAGTACTTC
CDR3 protein: CASSYSPAGATLGTQYF